These T cell receptor beta chains were read from a single sample in a study of PD-L1 blockade in urothelial cancer. Here immunoSEQ multiplex PCR was the method, and the copy in TCRdb shows in-frame clones only, minus some. The data show about 35,000 clones, with roughly 80% seen just once and approximately 3.5% held by the top ten. Sequenced here: PBMCs, sampled around atezolizumab (anti-PD-L1) treatment. These receptors came from a man aged 70-80 years with urothelial cancer. CDR3s include the opening cysteine and the closing phenylalanine or tryptophan. A D gene is named only where the DNA matches it firmly. Rows give clone size only sometimes, using once, few, many, or a class for an expanded clone.

TRBV6-6	TRBD1	.	TRBJ2-7	13	CAVTGTGSHEQYF	TGTGCCGTGACCGGGACAGGGTCTCACGAGCAGTACTTC
TRBV5-5	TRBD2	.	TRBJ2-1	15	CASSLTSSGRDEQFF	TGTGCCAGCAGCTTGACCTCTAGCGGGAGAGATGAGCAGTTCTTC
TRBV11-2	.	.	TRBJ2-4	15	CASSGLRGAKNIQYF	TGTGCCAGCAGCGGACTCCGGGGGGCCAAAAACATTCAGTACTTC
TRBV7-2	TRBD2	.	TRBJ2-1	16	CASSLDSGGLLGEQFF	TGTGCCAGCAGCCTCGATAGCGGGGGGCTCCTAGGAGAGCAGTTCTTC
TRBV10-3	TRBD1	.	TRBJ1-2	12	CATQGQVGGYTF	TGTGCCACTCAGGGACAGGTCGGTGGCTACACCTTC
TRBV5-1	TRBD1	.	TRBJ2-2	19	CASSPSPPGQGAGTGELFF	TGCGCCAGCAGCCCTTCACCCCCGGGACAGGGGGCCGGCACCGGGGAGCTGTTTTTT
TRBV19	TRBD2	once	TRBJ2-1	18	CASSKTSGRVNSYNEQFF	TGTGCCAGTAGCAAGACTAGCGGGAGGGTAAACTCCTACAATGAGCAGTTCTTC
TRBV18	.	.	TRBJ2-1	14	CASSPLSSYNEQFF	TGTGCCAGCTCACCACTGAGCTCCTACAATGAGCAGTTCTTC
TRBV6-1	.	.	TRBJ2-6	14	CASSDRSGANVLTF	TGTGCCAGCAGTGACAGGTCTGGGGCCAACGTCCTGACTTTC
TRBV6-5	TRBD1	.	TRBJ2-1	13	CASRETGVNEQFF	TGTGCCAGCAGAGAGACAGGGGTAAATGAGCAGTTCTTC
TRBV7-2	.	.	TRBJ1-5	14	CASSQTASNQPQHF	TGTGCCAGCAGCCAGACAGCTAGCAATCAGCCCCAGCATTTT
TRBV10-2	.	few	TRBJ1-3	12	CASRSPGNTIYF	TGCGCCAGCAGGAGCCCGGGGAACACCATATATTTT
TRBV14	TRBD2	.	TRBJ2-7	14	CASSQASGPIEQYF	TGTGCCAGCAGCCAAGCTAGCGGTCCTATCGAGCAGTACTTC
TRBV7-2	.	.	TRBJ1-5	13	CASSFMRGQPQHF	TGTGCCAGCAGCTTCATGAGAGGTCAGCCCCAGCATTTT
TRBV21-1	.	.	TRBJ2-5	17	CASTLPRLQGACETQYF	TGTGCCAGCACCCTACCCAGACTACAGGGGGCTTGTGAGACCCAGTACTTC
TRBV12-2	.	.	TRBJ2-7	17	CASRHGLGSHSTYEQYF	TGTGCAAGTCGTCATGGGCTGGGCAGTCATTCAACCTACGAGCAGTACTTC
TRBV28	.	.	TRBJ2-3	15	CASSTTRSGTDTQYF	TGTGCCAGCAGTACTACTCGTTCGGGCACAGATACGCAGTATTTT
TRBV29-1	.	.	TRBJ1-3	13	CSVEPGVGNTIYF	TGCAGCGTGGAACCCGGGGTAGGAAACACCATATATTTT
TRBV27	.	.	TRBJ1-2	14	CASSLSGVNYGYTF	TGTGCCAGCAGTTTGTCTGGAGTTAACTATGGCTACACCTTC
TRBV19	.	.	TRBJ2-3	16	CASRRRDREVTDTQYF	TGTGCCAGTAGGCGACGCGACAGGGAGGTGACAGATACGCAGTATTTT
TRBV19	TRBD2	.	TRBJ2-1	14	CASTPGGGYNEQFF	TGTGCCAGTACCCCGGGGGGGGGCTACAATGAGCAGTTCTTC
TRBV6-5	.	.	TRBJ1-2	14	CASSLGASSYGYTF	TGTGCCAGCAGTCTTGGGGCCTCTTCCTATGGCTACACCTTC
TRBV11-2	TRBD1	.	TRBJ2-7	15	CASSLGQGAIYEQYF	TGTGCCAGCAGCTTAGGACAGGGGGCGATCTACGAGCAGTACTTC
TRBV7-9	.	.	TRBJ1-6	15	CASSLEFGRASPLHF	TGTGCCAGCAGCTTAGAGTTCGGCAGGGCTTCACCCCTCCACTTT
TRBV4-3	TRBD2	once	TRBJ2-3	17	CASSQDPRGGGADTQYF	TGCGCCAGCAGCCAAGATCCCCGGGGCGGGGGTGCAGATACGCAGTATTTT
TRBV28	.	.	TRBJ2-5	15	CASSPQRTGKETQYF	TGTGCCAGCAGTCCCCAGCGGACTGGGAAAGAGACCCAGTACTTC
TRBV19	TRBD1	.	TRBJ1-2	13	CASGRQGNYGYTF	TGTGCCAGTGGGAGACAGGGGAACTATGGCTACACCTTC
TRBV28	TRBD1	.	TRBJ2-1	14	CASSSGTVYNEQFF	TGTGCCAGCAGTTCAGGGACAGTTTACAATGAGCAGTTCTTC
TRBV25-1	.	.	TRBJ2-7	14	CASSVPGDLYEQYF	TGTGCCAGCAGTGTCCCGGGAGACCTCTACGAGCAGTACTTC
TRBV5-4	.	.	TRBJ2-3	14	CASSLGGGSNTQYF	TGTGCCAGCAGCTTGGGAGGGGGAAGCAATACGCAGTATTTT
TRBV5-6	TRBD1	.	TRBJ1-2	14	CASSFRDRNYGYTF	TGTGCCAGCAGCTTCCGGGACAGAAACTATGGCTACACCTTC
TRBV19	TRBD1	once	TRBJ1-5	15	CASSIARGDNQPQHF	TGTGCCAGTAGTATAGCCAGGGGGGACAATCAGCCCCAGCATTTT
TRBV27	.	few	TRBJ1-4	13	CASSTGWAEKLFF	TGTGCCAGCAGTACAGGGTGGGCTGAAAAACTGTTTTTT
TRBV5-1	.	.	TRBJ1-2	15	CASSFQTESNYGYTF	TGCGCCAGCAGCTTCCAGACAGAATCTAACTATGGCTACACCTTC
TRBV19	TRBD1	.	TRBJ2-1	16	CASSIDRGRPYNEQFF	TGTGCCAGTAGTATCGACAGGGGGCGACCTTACAATGAGCAGTTCTTC
TRBV10-3	.	.	TRBJ2-7	15	CAISEPPRGTYEQYF	TGTGCCATCAGTGAGCCCCCTCGAGGTACCTACGAGCAGTACTTC
TRBV4-2	TRBD1	few	TRBJ1-3	14	CASTQTGAGNTIYF	TGTGCCAGCACCCAGACAGGGGCTGGAAACACCATATATTTT
TRBV7-6	.	.	TRBJ1-3	16	CASSLATPSSGNTIYF	TGTGCCAGCAGCTTAGCAACACCCAGCTCTGGAAACACCATATATTTT
TRBV5-8	TRBD1	.	TRBJ2-7	14	CASLPRDRNYEQYF	TGTGCCAGCCTCCCCCGGGACAGGAATTACGAGCAGTACTTC
TRBV27	.	.	TRBJ1-6	15	CASSFGSVYNSPLHF	TGTGCCAGCAGTTTCGGGTCTGTCTATAATTCACCCCTCCACTTT
TRBV10-3	.	.	TRBJ1-2	11	CAIGQEAGYTF	TGTGCCATCGGCCAGGAGGCCGGCTACACCTTC
TRBV9	.	.	TRBJ2-5	15	CASSDEGGYQETQYF	TGTGCCAGCAGCGACGAGGGGGGGTACCAAGAGACCCAGTACTTC
TRBV5-1	TRBD2	.	TRBJ2-2	16	CASSFLAALNTGELFF	TGCGCCAGCAGCTTCCTAGCGGCATTGAACACCGGGGAGCTGTTTTTT
TRBV30	TRBD1	.	TRBJ1-3	15	CAWSTTRGLGNTIYF	TGTGCCTGGAGTACCACCAGGGGGCTTGGAAACACCATATATTTT
TRBV7-2	.	.	TRBJ1-1	14	CASSRVRGSTEAFF	TGTGCCAGCAGCCGCGTGCGGGGGAGCACTGAAGCTTTCTTT
TRBV7-3	TRBD2	.	TRBJ2-1	16	CASSPGRLAVNAEQFF	TGTGCCAGCAGCCCGGGCCGACTAGCGGTGAATGCTGAGCAGTTCTTC
TRBV11-3	.	.	TRBJ2-2	16	CASSRGAVANTGELFF	TGTGCCAGCAGCCGGGGGGCAGTTGCGAACACCGGGGAGCTGTTTTTT
TRBV28	.	.	TRBJ2-7	15	CASSLEQESSYEQYF	TGTGCCAGCAGTTTGGAACAGGAGAGCTCCTACGAGCAGTACTTC
TRBV5-1	.	.	TRBJ2-2	14	CASSFLTGTGELFF	TGCGCCAGCAGCTTTTTAACCGGCACCGGGGAGCTGTTTTTT